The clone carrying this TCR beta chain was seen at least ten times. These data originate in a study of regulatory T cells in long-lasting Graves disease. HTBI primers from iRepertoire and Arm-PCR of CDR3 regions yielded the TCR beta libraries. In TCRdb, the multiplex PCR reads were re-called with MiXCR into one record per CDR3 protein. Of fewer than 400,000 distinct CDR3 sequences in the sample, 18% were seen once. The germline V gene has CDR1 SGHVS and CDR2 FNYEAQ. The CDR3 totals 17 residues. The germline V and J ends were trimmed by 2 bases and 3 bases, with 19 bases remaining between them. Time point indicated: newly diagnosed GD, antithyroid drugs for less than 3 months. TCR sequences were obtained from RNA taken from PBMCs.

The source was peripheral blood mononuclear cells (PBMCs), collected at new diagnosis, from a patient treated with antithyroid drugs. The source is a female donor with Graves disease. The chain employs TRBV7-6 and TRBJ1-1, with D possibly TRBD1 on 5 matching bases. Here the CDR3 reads CASSLRIGALGDTEAFF. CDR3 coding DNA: TGTGCCAGCAGCTTACGAATAGGAGCGCTGGGGGACACTGAAGCTTTCTTT.